The 18 T cell receptor beta chains presented below share a single source sample, sequenced in a study of shared clonotypes between healthy human individuals. Profiled with immunoSEQ multiplex PCR; TCRdb holds only in-frame clones, not every one. The table includes approximately 2.4 million clones, approximately 95% detected once. Sequencing was done on a sample of naive CD4+ T cells sorted from blood. Noted subset: CD45RA+ positively selected. These receptors all come from a man aged 18 to 29 in good health.

The chain recombines TRBV5-1 with TRBJ2-7; TRBD2 aligns across 13 bases. The V and J ends lost 4 bases and 6 bases, in that order; junction bases with no gene match: 19. Germline-derived CDR1 and CDR2 are SGHRS and YFSETQ. The CDR3 has 19 amino acids. DNA of the CDR3: TGCGCCAGCAGCCTCAGGACAGACCTTGGACTAGCGGGAGCGATCGAGCAGTACTTC. It encodes CASSLRTDLGLAGAIEQYF.

Only one count was recorded for this clone. The V call is TRBV10-2, the J call TRBJ1-5; no clear D gene. Trimming left V 7 bases short and J 0 bases short, with 4 bases between. The V gene's germline CDR1 is WSHSY and CDR2 SAAADI. The CDR3 has 12 amino acids. The CDR3 nucleotides read TGCGCCAGCACGGATAGCAATCAGCCCCAGCATTTT. Protein product: CASTDSNQPQHF.

The chain uses TRBV27 and TRBJ2-1; maybe TRBD2 (5 bases). From germline, CDR1 is MNHEY and CDR2 SMNVEV (reference sequence). This CDR3 is 13 amino acids long. The V gene lost 1 base and the J gene lost 9 bases, with 10 bases spanning the gap. The CDR3 sequence: CASSLLPGSEQFF. CDR3 DNA: TGTGCCAGCAGTTTATTGCCGGGATCTGAGCAGTTCTTC.

This clone has only one observation. The chain employs TRBV5-4 and TRBJ2-3; D is perhaps TRBD2 (6 bases). The ends were cut back, 3 bases at V and 6 bases at J, with 20 bases in the middle. The germline CDR1 and CDR2 sequences are SGHNT and YYREEE (reference sequence). The CDR3 is made up of 16 amino acids. Here the CDR3 DNA reads TGTGCCAGCAGCTCCCCTGGCGTAAATGGGAGGGATACGCAGTATTTT. Its protein is CASSSPGVNGRDTQYF.

The chain carries TRBV5-1 and TRBJ1-2; the D gene is possibly TRBD1 (6 bases). Per germline, CDR1 SGHRS and CDR2 YFSETQ. V gave up 0 bases and J gave up 8 bases, with 11 bases separating them. The CDR3 loop spans 13 amino acids. CDR3: CASSLGAGDGYTF. The CDR3, as DNA: TGCGCCAGCAGCTTGGGGGCAGGGGACGGCTACACCTTC. Complete variable domain (other parts from reference TRBV5-1 and TRBJ1-2): KAGVTQTPRYLIKTRGQQVTLSCSPISGHRSVSWYQQTPGQGLQFLFEYFSETQRNKGNFPGRFSGRQFSNSRSEMNVSTLELGDSALYLCASSLGAGDGYTFGSGTRLTVV.

V is TRBV15 and J is TRBJ1-1; no definite D call. The CDR3 is 16 amino acids. Germline lookup yields CDR1 LNHNV and CDR2 YYDKDF (reference sequence). V was pared by 0 bases and J by 0 bases, with 11 bases between. The CDR3 region is CATSRDRSGLNTEAFF. The DNA of the CDR3 is TGTGCCACCAGCAGAGATCGGTCCGGGTTGAACACTGAAGCTTTCTTT.

As to this clone: At one of its ends the junction is not consistent with the germline gene, which may arise from a read error. The chain couples TRBV5-6 to TRBJ2-7; a possible D gene is TRBD1 (6 bases). Germline V CDR1 and CDR2: SGHDT, YYEEEE. The CDR3 has 13 amino acids. The CDR3 DNA reads as TGTGCCAGCAGCTTGACTGGACCAACAGGGTTCAACTTC. Translation: CASSLTGPTGFNF. Looking up the rest from reference TRBV5-6 and TRBJ2-7 gives the full variable domain: DAGVTQSPTHLIKTRGQQVTLRCSPKSGHDTVSWYQQALGQGPQFIFQYYEEEERQRGNFPDRFSGHQFPNYSSELNVNALLLGDSALYLCASSLTGPTGFNFGPGTRLTVT.

The genes are TRBV11-3 and TRBJ2-7, with 8 bases matching TRBD1. CDR1 and CDR2 from the germline V gene are SGHNT and YENEEA. CDR3 size: 15 residues. The V gene end was trimmed by 5 bases and the J gene end by 5 bases; junction bases not matched to a gene: 11. The CDR3 here is CASSPGQGEPNEQYF. The CDR3 DNA reads as TGTGCCAGCAGCCCTGGACAGGGCGAACCTAACGAGCAGTACTTC.

A word on this clone: The sample has other DNA sequences that encode this CDR3 too. The chain employs TRBV6-5 and TRBJ1-5, with a possible D match to TRBD1 (6 bases). The CDR3 length is 14 residues. V was cut by 0 bases and J by 4 bases, with 7 bases left in between. Germline CDR1 MNHEY, CDR2 SVGAGI. CDR3 in amino acids: CASSYSQGNQPQHF. Here the CDR3 DNA reads TGTGCCAGCAGTTACTCTCAGGGGAATCAGCCCCAGCATTTT.

The J gene is TRBJ2-3, the V gene TRBV4-1, with D tentatively TRBD2 (5 bases). The ends were cut back, 1 base at V and 2 bases at J, with 13 bases in the middle. Germline CDR1 reads MGHRA; CDR2 reads YSYEKL. The CDR3 is 16 residues long. The CDR3 sequence is CASSQGPSSYTDTQYF. Here the CDR3 DNA reads TGCGCCAGCAGCCAAGGTCCTAGCAGTTACACAGATACGCAGTATTTT.

The chain recombines TRBV7-3 with TRBJ2-2, with D uncertain. The V gene lost 3 bases and the J gene lost 2 bases, with 10 bases spanning the gap. The CDR3 has 15 amino acids. Germline loops: CDR1 SGHTA, CDR2 FQGTGA. Written as DNA, the CDR3 is TGTGCCAGCAGCTTCCTCCGGGCCAACACCGGGGAGCTGTTTTTT. Protein product: CASSFLRANTGELFF.

The rearrangement uses TRBV5-4 and TRBJ1-1; D remains unclear. Germline assignment: CDR1 SGHNT and CDR2 YYREEE (reference sequence). This CDR3 is 11 amino acids long. With 2 bases removed from V and 2 bases from J, the gap between germline ends came to 1 base. The CDR3, as DNA: TGTGCCAGCAGCTTTAACACTGAAGCTTTCTTT. Its translation is CASSFNTEAFF. Together with reference TRBV5-4 and TRBJ1-1, the CDR3 gives the full variable domain: ETGVTQSPTHLIKTRGQQVTLRCSSQSGHNTVSWYQQALGQGPQFIFQYYREEENGRGNFPPRFSGLQFPNYSSELNVNALELDDSALYLCASSFNTEAFFGQGTRLTVV.

V is TRBV7-2 and J is TRBJ2-7, with D uncertain. V was pared by 1 base and J by 7 bases, with 11 bases between. CDR3 length equals 13 residues. From germline, CDR1 is SGHTA and CDR2 FQGNSA. Written as DNA, the CDR3 is TGTGCCAGCAGCTTAGAGGCCATCTTGGAGCAGTACTTC. Its protein is CASSLEAILEQYF. Supplemented by reference TRBV7-2 and TRBJ2-7, the full variable domain reads GAGVSQSPSNKVTEKGKDVELRCDPISGHTALYWYRQSLGQGLEFLIYFQGNSAPDKSGLPSDRFSAERTGGSVSTLTIQRTQQEDSAVYLCASSLEAILEQYFGPGTRLTVT.

V is TRBV7-2 and J is TRBJ2-7, with a weak D call TRBD1 (5 bases). The germline CDR1 and CDR2 sequences are SGHTA and FQGNSA. Trimming removed 1 base at V and 4 bases at J, with 5 bases between. The CDR3 totals 12 residues. This chain's CDR3 is CASSLGQYEQYF. The CDR3 coding sequence is TGTGCCAGCAGCTTAGGACAGTACGAGCAGTACTTC.

The chain carries TRBV28 and TRBJ1-4; tentatively, D is TRBD1 (5 bases). V lost 7 bases to trimming and J lost 8 bases, with 17 bases between them. CDR3 length: 14 amino acids. Germline V gene lookup returns CDR1 MDHEN and CDR2 SYDVKM. CDR3 loop: CASTDGSRGEKLFF. In DNA, the CDR3 is TGTGCCAGCACCGACGGCTCACGGGGGGAAAAACTGTTTTTT.

The chain carries TRBV6-1 and TRBJ2-3, with 8 nucleotides matching TRBD1. Trimming cost V 9 bases and J 4 bases; bases outside gene matches: 9. CDR1 is MNHNS, CDR2 SASEGT, per germline. CDR3 length equals 14 residues. Written as DNA, the CDR3 is TGTGCCAGTTCGACAGGGGCAATTTCAGATACGCAGTATTTT. Its protein product is CASSTGAISDTQYF.

In the case of this clone: The same CDR3 is also encoded by other DNA sequences in this sample. Written as DNA, the CDR3 is TGTGCCATCAGTGAGTCTGACAGAACCACCGGGGAGCTGTTTTTT. It translates to CAISESDRTTGELFF. The chain is built from TRBV10-3 and TRBJ2-2; possibly TRBD1 for D (5 bases). The V end lost 0 bases, the J end lost 4 bases, and 9 bases lay between the germline ends. CDR3 size: 15 residues. The V gene's germline CDR1 is ENHRY and CDR2 SYGVKD.

On this clone: Distinct nucleotide sequences in the sample also encode this CDR3. This chain connects TRBV5-1 to TRBJ2-5; D gene unclear. V lost 2 bases and J lost 3, with 8 bases in between. This CDR3 contains 13 residues. Per the germline V gene, CDR1 is SGHRS and CDR2 is YFSETQ. The CDR3 sequence is CASSLGLEETQYF. The CDR3 region has the DNA TGCGCCAGCAGCTTAGGGCTAGAAGAGACCCAGTACTTC.